These 2 T cell receptor beta chains originate from one sample sequenced in a study of cytomegalovirus exposure and HLA in healthy donors. Profiling relied on immunoSEQ multiplex PCR, and the TCRdb table lists in-frame clones only, not all of them. Of over 150,000 clones detected, 86% appear once; the ten largest clones hold around 2.1%. Sequencing was performed on PBMCs. The receptors were gathered from a human donor in good health.

V and J are TRBV5-6 and TRBJ2-5; TRBD2 matches at 10 bases. Germline V gene data show CDR1 as SGHDT and CDR2 as YYEEEE. The CDR3 loop spans 17 amino acids. The junction had 7 bases not matched to a gene; V was cut back by 1 base and J by 1 base. CDR3 sequence: CASSLFAAGGTQETQYF. Written as DNA, the CDR3 is TGTGCCAGCAGCTTGTTTGCAGCGGGAGGGACCCAAGAGACCCAGTACTTC.

This clone was seen only a few times. The chain has TRBV12-2 and TRBJ2-7; whether TRBD2, the table's D call, matches the DNA was not checked. TRBV12-2 corresponds to a pseudogene. The CDR3 has 16 residues. The CDR3: CASRCSGAGGRYEQYF. In DNA form, the CDR3 reads TGTGCAAGTCGCTGCAGCGGGGCGGGAGGGCGCTACGAGCAGTACTTC.